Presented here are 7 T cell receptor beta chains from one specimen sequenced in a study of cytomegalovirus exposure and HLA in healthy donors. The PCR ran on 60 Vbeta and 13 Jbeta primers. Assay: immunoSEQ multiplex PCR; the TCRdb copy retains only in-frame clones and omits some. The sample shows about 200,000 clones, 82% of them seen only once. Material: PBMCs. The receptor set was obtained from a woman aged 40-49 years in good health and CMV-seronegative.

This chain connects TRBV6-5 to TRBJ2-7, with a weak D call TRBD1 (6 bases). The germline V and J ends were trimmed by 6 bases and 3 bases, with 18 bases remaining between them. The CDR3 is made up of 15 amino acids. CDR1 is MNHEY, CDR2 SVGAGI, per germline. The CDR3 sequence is CASRTTGIGGYEQYF. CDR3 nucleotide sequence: TGTGCCAGCAGGACTACCGGGATAGGGGGCTACGAGCAGTACTTC.

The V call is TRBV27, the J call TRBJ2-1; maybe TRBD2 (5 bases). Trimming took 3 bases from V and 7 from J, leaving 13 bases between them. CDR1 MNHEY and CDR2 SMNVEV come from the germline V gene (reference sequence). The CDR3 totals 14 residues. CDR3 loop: CASSLGLPGNEQFF. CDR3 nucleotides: TGTGCCAGCAGTTTGGGGTTGCCGGGGAATGAGCAGTTCTTC.

For the CDR3, the DNA is TGTGCCAGCAGCTTAAATGCAGGGGGCGCGTCTGGAAACACCATATATTTT. Translated, it gives CASSLNAGGASGNTIYF. The rearrangement joins TRBV7-3 to TRBJ1-3; 8 nucleotides agree with TRBD1. The J segment lost 1 base and the V segment lost 1 base, leaving 6 bases of the junction unmatched. CDR1 is SGHTA, CDR2 FQGTGA, per germline. This CDR3 is built from 17 residues. The full variable domain, with the rest looked up from reference TRBV7-3 and TRBJ1-3, is GAGVSQTPSNKVTEKGKYVELRCDPISGHTALYWYRQSLGQGPEFLIYFQGTGAADDSGLPNDRFFAVRPEGSVSTLKIQRTERGDSAVYLCASSLNAGGASGNTIYFGEGSWLTVV.

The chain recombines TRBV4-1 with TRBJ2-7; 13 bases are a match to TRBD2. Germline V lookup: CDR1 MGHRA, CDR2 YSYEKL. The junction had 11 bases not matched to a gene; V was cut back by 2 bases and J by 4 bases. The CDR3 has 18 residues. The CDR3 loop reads CASSQPIGTSGKDYEQYF. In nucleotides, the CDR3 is TGCGCCAGCAGCCAACCTATCGGGACTAGCGGGAAAGATTACGAGCAGTACTTC.

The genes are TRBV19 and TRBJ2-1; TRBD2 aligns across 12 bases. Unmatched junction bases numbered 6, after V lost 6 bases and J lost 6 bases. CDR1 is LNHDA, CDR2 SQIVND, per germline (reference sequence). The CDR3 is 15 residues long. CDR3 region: CASSPTSGGGNEQFF. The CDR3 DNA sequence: TGTGCCAGTAGCCCGACTAGCGGGGGCGGCAATGAGCAGTTCTTC.

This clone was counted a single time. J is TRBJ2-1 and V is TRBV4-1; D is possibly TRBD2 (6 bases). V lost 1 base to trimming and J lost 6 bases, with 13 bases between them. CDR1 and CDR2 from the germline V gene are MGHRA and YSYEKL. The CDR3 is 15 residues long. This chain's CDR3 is CASSQVWDLFNEQFF. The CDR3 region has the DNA TGCGCCAGCAGCCAAGTTTGGGACTTGTTCAATGAGCAGTTCTTC.

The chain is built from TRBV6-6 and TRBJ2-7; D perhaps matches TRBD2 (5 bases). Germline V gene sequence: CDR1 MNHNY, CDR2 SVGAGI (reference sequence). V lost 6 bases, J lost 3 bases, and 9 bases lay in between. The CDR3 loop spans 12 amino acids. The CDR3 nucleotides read TGTGCCAGCAGGCGCGAGGGCTACGAGCAGTACTTC. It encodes CASRREGYEQYF.